This passage covers 17 T cell receptor beta chains from one sample sequenced in a study of a mutant IDH1 vaccine in newly diagnosed glioma. Sequencing was performed with immunoSEQ multiplex PCR; in TCRdb, only in-frame clones are kept and a portion is missing. There are some 20,000 clones in the sample; approximately 81% occur only once, and 2.8% lies in the top ten. Time point reported: week 47, end of study. The investigators gave 300 ug of mutant IDH1 20-mer peptide in each vaccine dose, together with topical imiquimod. Antigen specificity for these receptors is unknown. The sample was PBMCs, taken from a glioma patient whose treatment included an IDH1 peptide vaccine. These receptors all come from a man in his forties with glioma.

V and J are TRBV6-1 and TRBJ1-5, with D unresolved. The CDR3 extends over 16 amino acids. V was pared by 3 bases and J by 4 bases, with 16 bases between. Germline-derived CDR1 and CDR2 are MNHNS and SASEGT. CDR3 loop: CASSDPSRWENQPQHF. The CDR3 nucleotides are TGTGCCAGCAGTGATCCTAGCAGGTGGGAAAATCAGCCCCAGCATTTT.

The chain combines TRBV7-6 with TRBJ2-7; perhaps TRBD2 as D (5 bases). Germline loops: CDR1 SGHVS, CDR2 FNYEAQ. The CDR3 covers 15 residues. V lost 5 bases, J lost 2 bases, and 16 bases lay in between. CDR3 in amino acids: CASSPGGYITYEQYF. The CDR3 nucleotides read TGTGCCAGCAGCCCTGGAGGATACATTACCTACGAGCAGTACTTC.

V and J are TRBV6-5 and TRBJ1-3, with D possibly TRBD1 on 6 matching bases. The V gene lost 6 bases and the J gene lost 2 bases, with 14 bases spanning the gap. CDR3 size: 15 residues. Germline V CDR1 and CDR2: MNHEY, SVGAGI. CDR3 coding DNA: TGTGCCAGCAGAACAGGGATTCCGGCTGGAAACACCATATATTTT. Protein: CASRTGIPAGNTIYF.

The chain combines TRBV2 with TRBJ1-2; no firm D call. Per the germline V gene, CDR1 is SNHLY and CDR2 is FYNNEI. The CDR3 totals 13 residues. The germline V and J ends were trimmed by 0 bases and 8 bases, with 10 bases remaining between them. CDR3 protein: CASSEARLGGYTF. CDR3 bases: TGTGCCAGCAGTGAAGCGCGGTTAGGGGGCTACACCTTC.

This chain links TRBV11-3 with TRBJ2-7; TRBD2 might be the D (5 bases). Deletions cut 1 base from V and 7 bases from J, with 14 bases between. Germline V lookup: CDR1 SGHNT, CDR2 YENEEA. The CDR3 is 14 amino acids. CDR3 region: CASSLVEGMGEQYF. In nucleotides, the CDR3 is TGTGCCAGCAGCTTAGTTGAGGGCATGGGTGAGCAGTACTTC. Combining the CDR3 with reference TRBV11-3 and TRBJ2-7 gives the whole variable domain EAGVVQSPRYKIIEKKQPVAFWCNPISGHNTLYWYLQNLGQGPELLIRYENEEAVDDSQLPKDRFSAERLKGVDSTLKIQPAELGDSAVYLCASSLVEGMGEQYFGPGTRLTVT.

J is TRBJ2-3 and V is TRBV4-3; D is unclear. The CDR3 is 17 residues long. Trimming stripped 4 bases from V and 0 bases from J, with 17 bases between. CDR1 LGHNA and CDR2 YSLEER come from the germline V gene. CDR3 coding DNA: TGCGCCAGCAGCCGCGGACGGGTACCTCCTAGCACAGATACGCAGTATTTT. This encodes CASSRGRVPPSTDTQYF.

The CDR3 sequence is CASKTGQTNTEAFF. The CDR3 DNA is TGTGCCAGTAAAACGGGACAGACGAACACTGAAGCTTTCTTT. V gene TRBV19 combines with J gene TRBJ1-1; 7 bases line up with TRBD1. V was clipped by 7 bases and J by 1 base; unmatched bases: 6. Germline loops: CDR1 LNHDA, CDR2 SQIVND (reference sequence). This CDR3 has 14 amino acids.

This clone was seen more than once but under ten times. The V call is TRBV6-1, the J call TRBJ2-3; 8 bases align to TRBD2. Germline CDR1 MNHNS, CDR2 SASEGT. The V and J ends lost 2 bases and 2 bases, in that order; junction bases with no gene match: 3. The CDR3 sequence is 15 residues long. CDR3 region: CASSETSGTTDTQYF. As DNA, the CDR3 is TGTGCCAGCAGTGAAACTAGCGGCACCACAGATACGCAGTATTTT.

The V call is TRBV4-1, the J call TRBJ2-7; 7 nucleotides align to TRBD1. The CDR3 loop spans 15 amino acids. Per the germline V gene, CDR1 is MGHRA and CDR2 is YSYEKL. V lost 0 bases to trimming and J lost 5 bases; unmatched junction nucleotides: 7. The chain's CDR3 is CASSQEVPGGNEQYF. The CDR3, as DNA: TGCGCCAGCAGCCAAGAGGTGCCAGGGGGTAACGAGCAGTACTTC.

This chain links TRBV2 with TRBJ1-1; weak D call: TRBD1 (5 bases). V was trimmed by 6 bases and J by 12 bases, leaving 23 bases between them. The CDR3 totals 14 residues. CDR1 and CDR2 from the germline V gene are SNHLY and FYNNEI. For the CDR3, the DNA is TGTGCCAGCAGGGACAAGGGCTGGGTTGGTGAGACTTTCTTT. It codes for CASRDKGWVGETFF.

The rearrangement links TRBV18 to TRBJ2-7; 10 nucleotides match TRBD2. The junction had 3 bases not matched to a gene; V was cut back by 2 bases and J by 2 bases. Germline V CDR1 and CDR2: KGHSH, LQKENI. The CDR3 contains 15 residues. Written as DNA, the CDR3 is TGTGCCAGCTCACCATCTACTAGCGGGGCCTACGAGCAGTACTTC. Residues: CASSPSTSGAYEQYF.

The V call is TRBV18, the J call TRBJ1-4; D is unclear. Trimming removed 5 bases at V and 0 bases at J, with 7 bases between. Germline lookup yields CDR1 KGHSH and CDR2 LQKENI. This CDR3 contains 14 residues. DNA of the CDR3: TGTGCCAGCTCAAACTTCGCAACTAATGAAAAACTGTTTTTT. Translation gives CASSNFATNEKLFF. The full variable domain, its missing parts supplied by reference TRBV18 and TRBJ1-4, is NAGVMQNPRHLVRRRGQEARLRCSPMKGHSHVYWYRQLPEEGLKFMVYLQKENIIDESGMPKERFSAEFPKEGPSILRIQQVVRGDSAAYFCASSNFATNEKLFFGSGTQLSVL.

This clone showed up just once. The V call is TRBV10-3, the J call TRBJ1-2; 7 positions agree with TRBD1. Trimming removed 10 bases from V and 3 bases from J; junction bases left unmatched: 8. CDR1 ENHRY and CDR2 SYGVKD come from the germline V gene. The CDR3 sequence is 13 residues long. CDR3 amino acids: CATRDRLHYGYTF. In nucleotides, the CDR3 is TGTGCCACCCGGGACAGACTACACTATGGCTACACCTTC.

This clone was seen a handful of times. This chain connects TRBV27 to TRBJ2-7; 10 bases are shared with TRBD1. The CDR3 contains 16 residues. With 3 bases clipped from V and 3 bases from J, the junction kept 8 bases outside the gene matches. Germline V gene data show CDR1 as MNHEY and CDR2 as SMNVEV (reference sequence). The CDR3 reads CASSFGTGAANYEQYF. The CDR3 nucleotides read TGTGCCAGCAGTTTCGGGACAGGGGCCGCGAACTACGAGCAGTACTTC.

The V gene is TRBV12-2, the J gene TRBJ1-1; the listed D gene, TRBD1, was not tested against the DNA. TRBV12-2 is an annotated pseudogene. The CDR3 contains 15 residues. The CDR3 is CASRLEKDMNTEAFF. The CDR3 DNA is TGTGCAAGTCGCTTAGAAAAGGACATGAACACTGAAGCTTTCTTT.

For the CDR3, the DNA is TGTGCCAGCTCACCTCAAGTATACCAAGAGACCCAGTACTTC. Translation: CASSPQVYQETQYF. This chain links TRBV18 with TRBJ2-5, with D unresolved. V lost 3 bases to trimming and J lost 0 bases, with 8 bases between them. Germline V gives CDR1 KGHSH, CDR2 LQKENI. The CDR3 is 14 amino acids.

This chain joins TRBV10-2 and TRBJ2-3, with D possibly being TRBD2 (5 bases). Germline CDR1 reads WSHSY; CDR2 reads SAAADI. Deletions cut 3 bases from V and 3 bases from J, with 10 bases between. The CDR3 consists of 14 residues. DNA for the CDR3: TGCGCCAGCAGTGACTCGGGGAAGACAGATACGCAGTATTTT. Translating gives CASSDSGKTDTQYF.